Listed below are T cell receptor beta chains from one sample, sequenced in a study of OX40 agonist ivuxolimab in advanced cancers. Sequenced by immunoSEQ multiplex PCR; TCRdb stores in-frame clones only, minus some. The sample consists of tens of thousands of clones, 83% of them appearing once. This specimen was CD4+ or CD8+ T cells sorted from blood, taken in a trial of the OX40 agonist ivuxolimab. These receptors all stem from an adult with an advanced solid tumor such as melanoma, head and neck, liver or kidney cancer. Each CDR3 is given with its conserved first and last residue. The order of the fields is J gene, clone size, D gene, V gene, CDR3 protein, CDR3 DNA. D genes are given only for firm matches. A row's size may be missing; if present it is once, few, many or a size class.

TRBJ1-6 few . TRBV4-2 CASSQDLGGSYNSPLHF TGTGCCAGCAGCCAAGATCTGGGGGGTTCCTATAATTCACCCCTCCACTTT
TRBJ1-2 . TRBD1 TRBV7-6 CASSETGDYGYTF TGTGCCAGCAGCGAAACAGGGGACTATGGCTACACCTTC
TRBJ2-3 . TRBD2 TRBV7-2 CASSLVASGGSSTDTQYF TGTGCCAGCAGCTTAGTGGCTAGCGGGGGGTCTAGCACAGATACGCAGTATTTT
TRBJ2-7 . TRBD2 TRBV5-4 CASSRWASGGEQYF TGTGCCAGCAGCAGATGGGCTAGCGGGGGTGAGCAGTACTTC
TRBJ1-1 once TRBD1 TRBV7-2 CASSRYPGQGAREAEAFF TGTGCCAGCAGCCGCTACCCTGGACAGGGGGCGAGGGAAGCTGAAGCTTTCTTT
TRBJ2-2 . . TRBV2 CASTADTGELFF TGTGCCAGCACCGCCGATACCGGGGAGCTGTTTTTT
TRBJ1-2 . . TRBV11-2 CASSAGRDYGYTF TGTGCCAGCAGTGCAGGCCGGGACTATGGCTACACCTTC
TRBJ2-3 once TRBD2 TRBV19 CATAGGADTQYF TGTGCCACCGCGGGGGGGGCAGATACGCAGTATTTT
TRBJ2-7 . . TRBV10-3 CAMSQWSDREQYF TGTGCCATGAGTCAGTGGTCAGATCGCGAGCAGTACTTC
TRBJ2-7 . TRBD2 TRBV6-5 CASTTPGGDEQYF TGTGCCAGCACTACACCGGGGGGTGACGAGCAGTACTTC
TRBJ2-1 . . TRBV18 CASSPSSSYNEQFF TGTGCCAGCTCACCTTCCAGCTCCTACAATGAGCAGTTCTTC
TRBJ2-2 . TRBD2 TRBV7-2 CASSPRTSGGTGELFF TGTGCCAGCAGCCCCCGGACTAGCGGGGGGACCGGGGAGCTGTTTTTT
TRBJ1-3 few . TRBV28 CASRPGSGNTIYF TGTGCCAGCAGGCCGGGATCGGGAAACACCATATATTTT
TRBJ2-5 . . TRBV11-3 CASSLEFGEETQYF TGTGCCAGCAGCTTAGAATTCGGGGAAGAGACCCAGTACTTC
TRBJ1-4 . TRBD1 TRBV30 CAWSMTGEEAKLFF TGTGCCTGGAGTATGACAGGGGAGGAGGCAAAACTGTTTTTT
TRBJ2-2 . TRBD2 TRBV7-9 CASSWGDYRTGELFF TGTGCCAGCAGCTGGGGGGACTATAGGACCGGGGAGCTGTTTTTT
TRBJ2-7 few TRBD2 TRBV5-1 CASSQGLAPRYEQYF TGCGCCAGCAGCCAGGGACTAGCGCCGAGGTACGAGCAGTACTTC
TRBJ1-2 . TRBD1 TRBV7-2 CASSFPIGTGNGYTF TGTGCCAGCAGCTTTCCTATAGGGACAGGGAATGGCTACACCTTC
TRBJ2-4 . TRBD2 TRBV7-2 CASSETSGAIKNIQYF TGTGCCAGCAGCGAGACCAGCGGGGCAATAAAAAACATTCAGTACTTC
TRBJ1-2 . . TRBV7-9 CASSLIQGANYGYTF TGTGCCAGCAGCTTAATTCAGGGAGCCAACTATGGCTACACCTTC
TRBJ1-2 once . TRBV7-8 CASSLSPGGIYGYTF TGTGCCAGCAGCTTATCCCCGGGAGGCATCTATGGCTACACCTTC
TRBJ2-7 . . TRBV5-6 CASMFVRGSSEQYF TGTGCCAGCATGTTTGTGAGGGGTTCCAGCGAGCAGTACTTC
TRBJ1-5 few . TRBV6-5 CASSYSGYEGQPQHF TGTGCCAGCAGTTACTCAGGGTACGAGGGCCAGCCCCAGCATTTT
TRBJ1-2 once . TRBV28 CASSLWGAGGYTF TGTGCCAGCAGTTTATGGGGGGCGGGTGGCTACACCTTC
TRBJ1-2 once . TRBV28 CASSSQYYGYTF TGTGCCAGCAGTTCCCAATACTATGGCTACACCTTC
TRBJ2-5 . TRBD1 TRBV5-4 CASSLSGTAQETQYF TGTGCCAGCAGCCTCTCGGGGACAGCACAAGAGACCCAGTACTTC
TRBJ1-2 . . TRBV28 CASSYGYGYTF TGTGCCAGCAGTTACGGGTATGGCTACACCTTC
TRBJ1-3 . . TRBV11-2 CASSLGAGSARNTIYF TGTGCCAGCAGCTTAGGGGCAGGGTCGGCGAGAAACACCATATATTTT